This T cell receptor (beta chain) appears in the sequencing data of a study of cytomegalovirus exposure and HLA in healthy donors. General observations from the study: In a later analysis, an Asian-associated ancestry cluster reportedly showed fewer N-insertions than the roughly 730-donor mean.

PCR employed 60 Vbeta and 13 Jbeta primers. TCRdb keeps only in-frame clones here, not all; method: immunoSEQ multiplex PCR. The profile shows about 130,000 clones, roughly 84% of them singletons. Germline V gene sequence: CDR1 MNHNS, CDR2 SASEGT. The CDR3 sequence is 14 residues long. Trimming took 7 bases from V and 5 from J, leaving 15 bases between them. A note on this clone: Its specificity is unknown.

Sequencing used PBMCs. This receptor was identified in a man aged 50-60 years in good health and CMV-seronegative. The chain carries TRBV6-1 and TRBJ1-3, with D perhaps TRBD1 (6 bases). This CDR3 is CASNPPGQRNTIYF. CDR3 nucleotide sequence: TGTGCCAGCAACCCCCCGGGACAAAGAAACACCATATATTTT.